This entry lists 5 T cell receptor beta chains sequenced from one sample in a study of cytomegalovirus exposure and HLA in healthy donors. The assay was immunoSEQ multiplex PCR, and TCRdb's table has in-frame clones only and misses some. The table has about 200,000 clones, roughly 84% seen once. The sample was PBMCs. The receptors stem from a woman younger than 45 in good health and CMV-seropositive.

The V gene is TRBV10-1, the J gene TRBJ2-3; D unclear. Germline CDR1 WNHNN, CDR2 SYGVQD (reference sequence). CDR3 length: 13 amino acids. V was pared by 0 bases and J by 6 bases, with 7 bases between. The CDR3 reads CASSESYRDTQYF. The CDR3 region has the DNA TGCGCCAGCAGTGAGTCTTACCGGGATACGCAGTATTTT.

This rearrangement joins TRBV30 to TRBJ1-1; TRBD1 might be the D (6 bases). V was cut by 3 bases and J by 4 bases, with 15 bases left in between. CDR3 length equals 14 residues. Germline V gene data show CDR1 as GTSNPN and CDR2 as SVGIG (reference sequence). CDR3 protein: CAWRGGARSTEAFF. CDR3 nucleotide sequence: TGTGCCTGGAGGGGGGGGGCGAGGAGCACTGAAGCTTTCTTT.

This chain joins TRBV5-1 and TRBJ2-1, with 7 bases fitting TRBD2. J was trimmed by 7 bases and V by 0 bases; bases with no gene match: 7. The CDR3 runs to 15 residues. Germline CDR1 reads SGHRS; CDR2 reads YFSETQ. CDR3 loop: CASSLDGGRTNEQFF. The CDR3 nucleotides read TGCGCCAGCAGCTTGGATGGCGGGAGAACGAATGAGCAGTTCTTC.

The V and J genes are TRBV6-5 and TRBJ1-4; D not certain. CDR3 length equals 15 residues. Deletions cut 5 bases from V and 4 bases from J, with 14 bases between. The V gene's germline CDR1 is MNHEY and CDR2 SVGAGI. CDR3 sequence (DNA): TGTGCCAGCAGTCCCTGGACGGAGGTTAATGAAAAACTGTTTTTT. It specifies CASSPWTEVNEKLFF.

The rearrangement links TRBV27 to TRBJ1-1, with TRBD1 identical over 7 bases. The CDR3 has 15 amino acids. The junction had 10 bases not matched to a gene; V was cut back by 6 bases and J by 3 bases. In germline, CDR1 is MNHEY, CDR2 SMNVEV (reference sequence). This CDR3 reads CASSPIARGYTEAFF. The CDR3, as DNA: TGTGCCAGCAGCCCTATAGCCAGGGGGTACACTGAAGCTTTCTTT.